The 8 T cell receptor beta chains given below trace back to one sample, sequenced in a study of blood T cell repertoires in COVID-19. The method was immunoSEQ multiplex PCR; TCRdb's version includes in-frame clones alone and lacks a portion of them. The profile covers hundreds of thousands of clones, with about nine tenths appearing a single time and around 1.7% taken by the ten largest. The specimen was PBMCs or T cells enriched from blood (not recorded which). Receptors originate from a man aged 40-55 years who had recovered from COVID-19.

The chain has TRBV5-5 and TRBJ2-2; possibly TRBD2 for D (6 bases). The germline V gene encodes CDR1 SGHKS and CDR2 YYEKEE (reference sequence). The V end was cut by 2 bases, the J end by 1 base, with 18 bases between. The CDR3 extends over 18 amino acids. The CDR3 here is CASSFNPPGLQNTGELFF. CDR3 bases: TGTGCCAGCAGCTTTAATCCGCCGGGACTTCAGAACACCGGGGAGCTGTTTTTT.

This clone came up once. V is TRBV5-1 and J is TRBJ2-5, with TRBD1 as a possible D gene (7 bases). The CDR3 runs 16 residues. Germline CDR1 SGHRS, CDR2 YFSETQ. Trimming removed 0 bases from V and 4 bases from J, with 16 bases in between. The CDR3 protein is CASSLAGGGGAETQYF. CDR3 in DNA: TGCGCCAGCAGCTTGGCCGGTGGAGGGGGCGCAGAGACCCAGTACTTC.

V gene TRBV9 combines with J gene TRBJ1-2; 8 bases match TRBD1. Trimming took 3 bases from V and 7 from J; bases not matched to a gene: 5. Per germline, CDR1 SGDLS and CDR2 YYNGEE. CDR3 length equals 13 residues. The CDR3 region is CASSAGQEAGYTF. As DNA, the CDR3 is TGTGCCAGCAGCGCGGGACAGGAGGCTGGCTACACCTTC. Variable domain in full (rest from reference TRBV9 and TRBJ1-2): DSGVTQTPKHLITATGQRVTLRCSPRSGDLSVYWYQQSLDQGLQFLIQYYNGEERAKGNILERFSAQQFPDLHSELNLSSLELGDSALYFCASSAGQEAGYTFGSGTRLTVV.

The CDR3 protein is CASSQDLRLLGTEAFF. The CDR3 coding sequence is TGTGCCAGCAGCCAAGATTTGCGGCTACTAGGGACTGAAGCTTTCTTT. The chain combines TRBV4-2 with TRBJ1-1; D remains ambiguous. V lost 0 bases and J lost 5, with 16 bases in between. CDR3 length equals 16 residues. Germline V lookup: CDR1 LGHNA, CDR2 YNFKEQ.

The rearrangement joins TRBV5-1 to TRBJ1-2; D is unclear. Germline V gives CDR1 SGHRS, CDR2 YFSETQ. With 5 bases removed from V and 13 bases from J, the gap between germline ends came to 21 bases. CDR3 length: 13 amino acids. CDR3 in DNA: TGCGCCAGCAGACCTTCGGTCGACACCCTTTTCACCTTC. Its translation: CASRPSVDTLFTF.

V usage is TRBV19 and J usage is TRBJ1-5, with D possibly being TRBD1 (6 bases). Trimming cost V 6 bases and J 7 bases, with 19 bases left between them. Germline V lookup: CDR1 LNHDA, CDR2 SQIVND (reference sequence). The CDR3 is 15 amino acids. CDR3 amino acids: CASSTRAGAVQPQHF. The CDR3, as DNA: TGTGCCAGTAGCACTAGGGCGGGGGCAGTGCAGCCCCAGCATTTT.

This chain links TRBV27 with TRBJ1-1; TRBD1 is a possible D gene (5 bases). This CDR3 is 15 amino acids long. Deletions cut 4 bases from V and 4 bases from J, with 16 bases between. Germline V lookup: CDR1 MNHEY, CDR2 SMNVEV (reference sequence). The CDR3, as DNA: TGTGCCAGCAGTTCAATGCAGGGAGGTGGCACTGAAGCTTTCTTT. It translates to CASSSMQGGGTEAFF.

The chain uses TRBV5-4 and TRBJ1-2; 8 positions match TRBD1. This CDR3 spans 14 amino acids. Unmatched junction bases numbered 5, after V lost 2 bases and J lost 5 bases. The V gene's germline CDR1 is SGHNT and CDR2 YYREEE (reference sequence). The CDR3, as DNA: TGTGCCAGCAGCTTCGGACAGGGCTGGTATGGCTACACCTTC. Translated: CASSFGQGWYGYTF. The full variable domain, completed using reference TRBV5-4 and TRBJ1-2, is ETGVTQSPTHLIKTRGQQVTLRCSSQSGHNTVSWYQQALGQGPQFIFQYYREEENGRGNFPPRFSGLQFPNYSSELNVNALELDDSALYLCASSFGQGWYGYTFGSGTRLTVV.